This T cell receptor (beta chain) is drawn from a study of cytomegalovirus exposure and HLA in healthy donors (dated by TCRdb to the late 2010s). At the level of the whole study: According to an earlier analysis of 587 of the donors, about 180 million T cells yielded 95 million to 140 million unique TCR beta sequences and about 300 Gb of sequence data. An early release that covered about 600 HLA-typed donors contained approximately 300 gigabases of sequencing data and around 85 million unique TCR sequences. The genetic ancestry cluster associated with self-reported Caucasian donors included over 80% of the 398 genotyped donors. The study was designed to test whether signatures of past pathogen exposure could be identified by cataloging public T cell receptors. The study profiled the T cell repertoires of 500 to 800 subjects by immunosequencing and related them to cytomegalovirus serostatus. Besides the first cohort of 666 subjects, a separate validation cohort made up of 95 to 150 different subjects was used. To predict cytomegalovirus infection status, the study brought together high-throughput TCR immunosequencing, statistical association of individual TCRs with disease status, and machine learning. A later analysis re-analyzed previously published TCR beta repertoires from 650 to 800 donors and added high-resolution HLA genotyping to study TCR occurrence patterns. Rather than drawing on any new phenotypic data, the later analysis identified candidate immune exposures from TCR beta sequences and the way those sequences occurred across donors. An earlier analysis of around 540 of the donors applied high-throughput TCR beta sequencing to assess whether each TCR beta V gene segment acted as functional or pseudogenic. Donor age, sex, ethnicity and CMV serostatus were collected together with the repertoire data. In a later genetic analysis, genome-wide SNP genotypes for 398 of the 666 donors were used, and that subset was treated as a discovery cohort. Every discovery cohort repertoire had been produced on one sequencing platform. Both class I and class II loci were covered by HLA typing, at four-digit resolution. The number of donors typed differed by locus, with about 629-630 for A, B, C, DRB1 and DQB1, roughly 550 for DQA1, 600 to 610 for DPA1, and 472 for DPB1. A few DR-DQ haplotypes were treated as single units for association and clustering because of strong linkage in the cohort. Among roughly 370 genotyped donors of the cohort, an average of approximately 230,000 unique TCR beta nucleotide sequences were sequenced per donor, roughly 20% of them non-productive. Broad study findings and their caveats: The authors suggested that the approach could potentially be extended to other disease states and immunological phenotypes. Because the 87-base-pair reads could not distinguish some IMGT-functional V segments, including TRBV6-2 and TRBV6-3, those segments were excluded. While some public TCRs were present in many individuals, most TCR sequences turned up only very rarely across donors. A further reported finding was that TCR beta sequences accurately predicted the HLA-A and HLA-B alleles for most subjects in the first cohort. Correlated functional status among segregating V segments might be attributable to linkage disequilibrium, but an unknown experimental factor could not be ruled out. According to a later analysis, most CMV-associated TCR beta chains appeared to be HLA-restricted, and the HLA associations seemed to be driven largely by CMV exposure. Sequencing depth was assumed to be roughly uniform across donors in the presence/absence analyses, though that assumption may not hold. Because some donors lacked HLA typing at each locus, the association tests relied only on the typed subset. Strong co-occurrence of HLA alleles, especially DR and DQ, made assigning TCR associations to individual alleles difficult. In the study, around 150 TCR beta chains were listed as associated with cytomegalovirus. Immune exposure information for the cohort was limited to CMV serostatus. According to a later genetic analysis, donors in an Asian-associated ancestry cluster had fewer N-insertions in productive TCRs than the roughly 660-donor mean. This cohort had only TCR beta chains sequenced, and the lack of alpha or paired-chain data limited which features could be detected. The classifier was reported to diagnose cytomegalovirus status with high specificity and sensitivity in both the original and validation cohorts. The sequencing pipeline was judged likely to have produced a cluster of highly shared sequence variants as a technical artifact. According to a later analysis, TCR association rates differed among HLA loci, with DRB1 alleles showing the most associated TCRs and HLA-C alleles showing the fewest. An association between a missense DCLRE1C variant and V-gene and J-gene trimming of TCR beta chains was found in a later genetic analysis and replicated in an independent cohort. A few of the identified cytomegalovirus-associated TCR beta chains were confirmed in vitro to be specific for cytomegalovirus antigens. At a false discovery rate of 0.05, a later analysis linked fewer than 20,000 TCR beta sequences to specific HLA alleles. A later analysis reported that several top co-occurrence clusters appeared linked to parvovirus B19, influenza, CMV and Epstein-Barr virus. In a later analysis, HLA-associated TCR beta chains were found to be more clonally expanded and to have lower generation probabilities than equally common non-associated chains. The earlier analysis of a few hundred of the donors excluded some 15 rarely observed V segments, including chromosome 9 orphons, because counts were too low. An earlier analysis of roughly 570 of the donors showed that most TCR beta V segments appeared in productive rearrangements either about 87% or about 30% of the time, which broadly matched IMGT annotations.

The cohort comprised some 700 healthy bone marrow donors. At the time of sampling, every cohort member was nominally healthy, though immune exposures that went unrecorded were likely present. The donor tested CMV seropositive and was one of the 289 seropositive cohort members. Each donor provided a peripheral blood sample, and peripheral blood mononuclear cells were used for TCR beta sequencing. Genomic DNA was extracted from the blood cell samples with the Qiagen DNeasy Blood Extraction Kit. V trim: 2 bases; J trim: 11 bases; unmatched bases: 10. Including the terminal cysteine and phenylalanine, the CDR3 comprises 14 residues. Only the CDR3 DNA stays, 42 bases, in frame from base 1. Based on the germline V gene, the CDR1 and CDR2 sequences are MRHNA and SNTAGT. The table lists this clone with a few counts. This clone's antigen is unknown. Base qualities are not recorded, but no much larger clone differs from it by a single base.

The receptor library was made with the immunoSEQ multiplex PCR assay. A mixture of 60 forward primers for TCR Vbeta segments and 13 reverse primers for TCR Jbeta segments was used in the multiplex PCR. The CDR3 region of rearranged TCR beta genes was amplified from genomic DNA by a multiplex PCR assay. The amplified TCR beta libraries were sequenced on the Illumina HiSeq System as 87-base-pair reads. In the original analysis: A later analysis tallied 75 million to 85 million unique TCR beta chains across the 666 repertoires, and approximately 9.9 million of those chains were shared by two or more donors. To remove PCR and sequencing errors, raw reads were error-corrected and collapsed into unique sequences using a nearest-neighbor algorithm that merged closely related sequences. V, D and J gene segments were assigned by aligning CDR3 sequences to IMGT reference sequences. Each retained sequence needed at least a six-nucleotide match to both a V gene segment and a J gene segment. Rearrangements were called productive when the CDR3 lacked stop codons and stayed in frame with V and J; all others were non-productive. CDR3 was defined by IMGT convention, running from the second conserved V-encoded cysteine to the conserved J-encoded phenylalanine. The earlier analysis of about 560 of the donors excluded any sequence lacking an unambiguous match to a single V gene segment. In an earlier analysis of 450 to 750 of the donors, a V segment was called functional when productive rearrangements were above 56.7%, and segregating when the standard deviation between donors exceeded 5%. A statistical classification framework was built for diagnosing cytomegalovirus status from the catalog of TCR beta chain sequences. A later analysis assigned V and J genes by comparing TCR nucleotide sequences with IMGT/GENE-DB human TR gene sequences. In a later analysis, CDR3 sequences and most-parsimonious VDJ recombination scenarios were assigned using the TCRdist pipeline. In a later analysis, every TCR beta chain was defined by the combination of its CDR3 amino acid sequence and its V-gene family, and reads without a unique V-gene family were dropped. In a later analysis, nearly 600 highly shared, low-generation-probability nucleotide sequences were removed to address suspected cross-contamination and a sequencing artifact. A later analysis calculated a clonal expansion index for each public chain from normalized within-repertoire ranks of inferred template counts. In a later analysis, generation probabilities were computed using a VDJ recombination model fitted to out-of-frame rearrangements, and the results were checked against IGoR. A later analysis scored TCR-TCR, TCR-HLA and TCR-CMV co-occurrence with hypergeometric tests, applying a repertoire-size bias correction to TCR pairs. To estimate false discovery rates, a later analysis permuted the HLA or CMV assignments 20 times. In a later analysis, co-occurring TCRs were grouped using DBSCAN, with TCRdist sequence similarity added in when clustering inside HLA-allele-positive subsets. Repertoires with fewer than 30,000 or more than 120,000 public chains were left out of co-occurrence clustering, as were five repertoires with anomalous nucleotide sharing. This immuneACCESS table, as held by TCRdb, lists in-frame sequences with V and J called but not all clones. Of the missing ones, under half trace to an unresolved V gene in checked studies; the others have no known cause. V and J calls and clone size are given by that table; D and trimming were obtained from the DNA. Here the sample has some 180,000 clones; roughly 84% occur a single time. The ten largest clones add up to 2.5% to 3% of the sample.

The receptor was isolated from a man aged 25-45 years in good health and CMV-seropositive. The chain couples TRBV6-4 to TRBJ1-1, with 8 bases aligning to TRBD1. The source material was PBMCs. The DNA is TGTGCCAGCAGTGACCGGACAGGGAGCAGGGTGGCTTTCTTT. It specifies CASSDRTGSRVAFF.